A single sample is the source of the 23 T cell receptor beta chains below, sequenced in a study of cytotoxic CD8 clonotypes in ibrutinib-treated CLL. Clones were read by immunoSEQ multiplex PCR, and TCRdb kept only the in-frame ones, dropping some. Here the sample spans 150,000 or so clones, around 76% being singletons. The source was PBMCs, collected after 24 months of ibrutinib treatment. Every receptor here comes from a human donor with chronic lymphocytic leukemia.

This clone appeared a few times. This chain uses TRBV6-6 with TRBJ2-5; D might be TRBD2 (6 bases). Germline CDR1 MNHNY, CDR2 SVGAGI (reference sequence). The CDR3 contains 14 residues. With 6 bases removed from V and 3 bases from J, the gap between germline ends came to 14 bases. Here the CDR3 reads CASSPAGSKETQYF. The CDR3 nucleotides read TGTGCCAGCAGCCCGGCGGGGTCCAAAGAGACCCAGTACTTC.

J is TRBJ1-1 and V is TRBV2, with D hard to call. Germline V gene data show CDR1 as SNHLY and CDR2 as FYNNEI. V lost 2 bases, J lost 5 bases, and 18 bases lay in between. The CDR3 is made up of 16 amino acids. This CDR3 reads CASSESGRRGWTEAFF. CDR3 bases: TGTGCCAGCAGTGAATCGGGCAGACGGGGATGGACTGAAGCTTTCTTT.

The chain employs TRBV5-1 and TRBJ2-5; 7 positions agree with TRBD1. V dropped 4 bases and J dropped 3; count of bases not matched to a gene: 6. The CDR3 contains 14 residues. Germline V CDR1 and CDR2: SGHRS, YFSETQ. In DNA, the CDR3 is TGCGCCAGCAGCGGAACCGGGACAGAAGAGACCCAGTACTTC. Amino acids: CASSGTGTEETQYF.

The chain joins TRBV29-1 to TRBJ1-2; perhaps TRBD1 as D (6 bases). The CDR3 consists of 12 residues. Germline V gene data show CDR1 as SQVTM and CDR2 as ANQGSEA. V shed 3 bases and J shed 3 bases, with 8 bases lying between them. The CDR3 region has the DNA TGCAGCGTTGAGAAGGGGGACTATGGCTACACCTTC. Protein sequence: CSVEKGDYGYTF.

This chain uses TRBV6-5 with TRBJ1-5, with D possibly matching TRBD1 (5 bases). The length of the CDR3 is 15 residues. CDR1 and CDR2 from the germline V gene are MNHEY and SVGAGI. V was trimmed by 0 bases and J by 6 bases, leaving 12 bases between them. CDR3 sequence: CASSYSGVGGQPQHF. The DNA for the CDR3 is TGTGCCAGCAGTTACTCCGGGGTTGGGGGTCAGCCCCAGCATTTT.

This clone was seen a handful of times. J is TRBJ2-7 and V is TRBV5-1; 7 nucleotides agree with TRBD1. CDR3 length equals 15 residues. J was trimmed by 0 bases and V by 3 bases; bases with no gene match: 6. Per germline, CDR1 SGHRS and CDR2 YFSETQ. The CDR3 DNA reads TGCGCCAGCAGCTCCGGGACAGTATACTCCTACGAGCAGTACTTC. Encoded protein: CASSSGTVYSYEQYF.

The V call is TRBV5-4, the J call TRBJ2-4, with a tentative D call TRBD1 (6 bases). Looked up from germline, CDR1 is SGHNT and CDR2 is YYREEE (reference sequence). Trimming stripped 0 bases from V and 1 base from J, with 8 bases between. The CDR3 spans 15 residues. Here the CDR3 DNA reads TGTGCCAGCAGCTTGGGTGGACAGGCCAAAAACATTCAGTACTTC. Encoded protein: CASSLGGQAKNIQYF.

The chain carries TRBV7-9 and TRBJ2-7, with a weak D call TRBD1 (6 bases). This CDR3 has 16 amino acids. V dropped 1 base and J dropped 2 bases, with 15 bases sitting between them. Germline assignment: CDR1 SEHNR and CDR2 FQNEAQ (reference sequence). The CDR3 reads CASSLEQGPHPYEQYF. CDR3 nucleotides: TGTGCCAGCAGCTTAGAGCAGGGGCCGCACCCCTACGAGCAGTACTTC.

This clone was counted only a few times. One end of the junction does not line up with germline, which may come from a read error. This sequence joins TRBV7-9 and TRBJ1-1; D possibly corresponds to TRBD1 (6 bases). The CDR3 length is 17 residues. Germline V gene sequence: CDR1 SEHNR, CDR2 FQNEAQ (reference sequence). The CDR3 sequence is CASSVAQGWGMNTEAFF. The CDR3 coding sequence is TGTGCCAGCAGCGTAGCCCAGGGGTGGGGAATGAACACTGAAGCTTTCTTT.

The chain links TRBV5-1 to TRBJ2-1; D possibly corresponds to TRBD1 (5 bases). The V gene lost 2 bases and the J gene lost 2 bases, with 8 bases spanning the gap. CDR1 is SGHRS, CDR2 YFSETQ, per germline. The CDR3 is 14 amino acids. The CDR3 sequence: CASSFPDTYNEQFF. CDR3 sequence (DNA): TGCGCCAGCAGCTTCCCGGACACCTACAATGAGCAGTTCTTC. Filled out from reference TRBV5-1 and TRBJ2-1, the complete variable domain reads KAGVTQTPRYLIKTRGQQVTLSCSPISGHRSVSWYQQTPGQGLQFLFEYFSETQRNKGNFPGRFSGRQFSNSRSEMNVSTLELGDSALYLCASSFPDTYNEQFFGPGTRLTVL.

The chain employs TRBV7-3 and TRBJ2-1, with unresolved D. Germline values: CDR1 SGHTA, CDR2 FQGTGA. CDR3 length equals 13 residues. V dropped 5 bases and J dropped 4 bases, with 9 bases sitting between them. The CDR3 bases are TGTGCCAGCAGCCCCGGGCCTTACAATGAGCAGTTCTTC. Amino acid sequence: CASSPGPYNEQFF.

V gene TRBV19 combines with J gene TRBJ2-3; maybe TRBD1 (6 bases). V lost 7 bases and J lost 2, with 7 bases in between. The CDR3 sequence is 12 residues long. Germline V gene sequence: CDR1 LNHDA, CDR2 SQIVND (reference sequence). CDR3 bases: TGTGCCAGTATGGGGGCCACAGATACGCAGTATTTT. Translated: CASMGATDTQYF.

This chain connects TRBV6-6 to TRBJ2-3; 8 bases map to TRBD2. Germline V lookup: CDR1 MNHNY, CDR2 SVGAGI (reference sequence). V trimming: 7 bases; J trimming: 1 base; junction bases outside the gene matches: 7. The CDR3 totals 15 residues. The CDR3 loop reads CASNHAGGRTDTQYF. CDR3 sequence (DNA): TGTGCCAGCAACCACGCGGGGGGACGCACAGATACGCAGTATTTT.

The gene calls are TRBV18 and TRBJ2-5; D unresolved. The ends were cut back, 2 bases at V and 11 bases at J, with 9 bases in the middle. The CDR3 covers 11 residues. CDR1 is KGHSH and CDR2 is LQKENI in the germline V gene. The CDR3, as DNA: TGTGCCAGCTCACCAGGTGGTCGTCAGTACTTC. Protein product: CASSPGGRQYF.

The rearrangement links TRBV28 to TRBJ1-2; D not certain. Germline V gene lookup returns CDR1 MDHEN and CDR2 SYDVKM. Trimming left V 4 bases short and J 4 bases short, with 4 bases between. The CDR3 covers 11 residues. The CDR3 loop reads CASSSRYGYTF. As DNA, the CDR3 is TGTGCCAGCAGTTCGCGCTATGGCTACACCTTC.

This rearrangement joins TRBV5-1 to TRBJ2-5, with TRBD1 identical over 7 bases. The CDR3 runs to 15 residues. The V and J ends lost 3 bases and 1 base, in that order; junction bases with no gene match: 6. Germline V gene lookup returns CDR1 SGHRS and CDR2 YFSETQ. CDR3 DNA: TGCGCCAGCAGCTCGGGGACAGACCCCCAAGAGACCCAGTACTTC. It yields the protein CASSSGTDPQETQYF. The full variable domain, its missing parts supplied by reference TRBV5-1 and TRBJ2-5, is KAGVTQTPRYLIKTRGQQVTLSCSPISGHRSVSWYQQTPGQGLQFLFEYFSETQRNKGNFPGRFSGRQFSNSRSEMNVSTLELGDSALYLCASSSGTDPQETQYFGPGTRLLVL.

The V and J genes are TRBV28 and TRBJ2-7; D is unclear. The CDR3 runs to 13 residues. Germline V CDR1 and CDR2: MDHEN, SYDVKM. Trimming shortened V by 4 bases and J by 2 bases, and 9 bases separated the two germline ends. The CDR3 nucleotides read TGTGCCAGCAGTTCGGATAAGACCTACGAGCAGTACTTC. As protein: CASSSDKTYEQYF.

CDR3 protein: CASRRGGGTDTQYF. In DNA, the CDR3 is TGTGCCAGCAGGAGAGGGGGGGGGACAGATACGCAGTATTTT. This chain connects TRBV6-1 to TRBJ2-3; possible D gene TRBD2, 7 bases. The CDR3 is 14 residues long. Germline V gene lookup returns CDR1 MNHNS and CDR2 SASEGT. V was clipped by 6 bases and J by 3 bases, with 13 bases between them.

This sequence joins TRBV18 and TRBJ2-1, with 7 bases aligning to TRBD1. Per germline, CDR1 KGHSH and CDR2 LQKENI. This CDR3 is built from 16 residues. The V gene end was trimmed by 3 bases and the J gene end by 0 bases; junction bases not matched to a gene: 5. The CDR3 nucleotides are TGTGCCAGCTCACCCCCCGCAGGGGGCTCCTACAATGAGCAGTTCTTC. It yields the protein CASSPPAGGSYNEQFF.

The chain recombines TRBV19 with TRBJ2-7; TRBD1 might be the D (5 bases). Germline CDR1 is LNHDA and CDR2 is SQIVND (reference sequence). The length of the CDR3 is 13 residues. V lost 2 bases to trimming and J lost 2 bases, with 7 bases between them. The CDR3 region has the DNA TGTGCCAGTAGTATAATAGGGGCCTACGAGCAGTACTTC. Its translation is CASSIIGAYEQYF.

The chain couples TRBV5-1 to TRBJ2-5; 7 bases fit TRBD2. The ends lost 2 bases at V and 1 base at J; junction bases unmatched: 8. Germline V gives CDR1 SGHRS, CDR2 YFSETQ. The CDR3 runs 16 residues. This chain's CDR3 is CASSFLPLAPQETQYF. CDR3 bases: TGCGCCAGCAGCTTCCTTCCACTAGCGCCCCAAGAGACCCAGTACTTC.

This clone appeared a few times. V and J are TRBV7-9 and TRBJ1-4, with 8 bases that match TRBD1. From germline, CDR1 is SEHNR and CDR2 FQNEAQ (reference sequence). The CDR3 covers 13 residues. V shed 6 bases, J shed 7 bases, and the junction held 4 bases outside the gene matches. The CDR3, as DNA: TGTGCCAGCAGAGGACAGGGTGGTGAAAAACTGTTTTTT. Translating gives CASRGQGGEKLFF.

The genes are TRBV7-2 and TRBJ2-5, with D perhaps TRBD2 (6 bases). Germline V CDR1 and CDR2: SGHTA, FQGNSA. V shed 8 bases and J shed 4 bases, with 14 bases lying between them. CDR3 length equals 13 residues. The CDR3 reads CASAGGGLETQYF. The CDR3, as DNA: TGTGCCAGCGCCGGGGGAGGCCTAGAGACCCAGTACTTC.